The text below deals with one T cell receptor (beta chain). This record comes from a study of beta chain features in type 1 diabetes. The CDR3 is 15 residues long. V lost 2 bases, J lost 7 bases, and 7 bases stayed unmatched. Germline V gives CDR1 GTSNPN, CDR2 SVGIG (reference sequence). As every portion of the isolated RNA was reverse transcribed, the sequencing read expressed TCRB transcripts. Sequencing was performed with immunoSEQ multiplex PCR; in TCRdb, only in-frame clones are kept and a portion is missing. Of roughly 500,000 clones detected, roughly an eighth appear once; the ten largest clones hold approximately 0.05%.

This chain connects TRBV30 to TRBJ2-3; 12 bases are a match to TRBD2. Input material: naive CD4+ T cells from blood. The TCR originated in a woman aged 18-29 years in good health. CDR3 bases: TGTGCCTGGAGTCGGCTAGCGGGAGGGCCAAATACGCAGTATTTT. It is translated as CAWSRLAGGPNTQYF.